The present T cell receptor (beta chain) was sequenced within a study of PD-1 blockade in classical Hodgkin lymphoma. Time point of the sample: cycle 4 day 1 (C4D1), after six to seven weeks of nivolumab. Each of the patients experienced relapse following autologous stem cell transplantation, and their brentuximab vedotin exposure differed. Clones were read by immunoSEQ multiplex PCR, and TCRdb kept only the in-frame ones, dropping some. The data hold some 96,000 clones, with about 93% observed a single time. The study's findings and limits: Patients were excluded if nivolumab began under 1 year after ASCT (the autologous transplant).

Germline V lookup: CDR1 MNHEY, CDR2 SVGAGI. This CDR3 spans 16 amino acids. V gave up 2 bases and J gave up 5 bases, with 15 bases separating them. This clone has just one count. The antigen is undetermined. J is TRBJ1-4 and V is TRBV6-5, with D possibly TRBD1 on 6 matching bases. The sequenced sample was peripheral blood mononuclear cells (PBMCs), obtained before the fourth cycle of nivolumab. The receptor was isolated from a human donor with classical Hodgkin lymphoma. CDR3: CASSYVRGPGNEKLFF. CDR3 DNA sequence: TGTGCCAGCAGTTACGTCCGGGGGCCTGGGAATGAAAAACTGTTTTTT.